The entry below gives a single T cell receptor (beta chain) sequence along with its context. This sample was included in a study of control samples from healthy donors and cancer patients. Profiling relied on immunoSEQ multiplex PCR, and the TCRdb table lists in-frame clones only, not all of them. The table includes 120,000 or so clones, around 87% detected once. The J segment lost 1 base and the V segment lost 3 bases, leaving 6 bases of the junction unmatched. CDR1 is LNHDA, CDR2 SQIVND, per germline (reference sequence). The CDR3 is 17 amino acids. The sequence was collected from a man between 60 and 75 years old in good health. The V call is TRBV19, the J call TRBJ1-1, with 12 bases aligning to TRBD1. The specimen sequenced was blood. CDR3 loop: CASSIGTGGVRNTEAFF. CDR3 coding DNA: TGTGCCAGTAGTATCGGGACAGGGGGCGTTCGGAACACTGAAGCTTTCTTT.